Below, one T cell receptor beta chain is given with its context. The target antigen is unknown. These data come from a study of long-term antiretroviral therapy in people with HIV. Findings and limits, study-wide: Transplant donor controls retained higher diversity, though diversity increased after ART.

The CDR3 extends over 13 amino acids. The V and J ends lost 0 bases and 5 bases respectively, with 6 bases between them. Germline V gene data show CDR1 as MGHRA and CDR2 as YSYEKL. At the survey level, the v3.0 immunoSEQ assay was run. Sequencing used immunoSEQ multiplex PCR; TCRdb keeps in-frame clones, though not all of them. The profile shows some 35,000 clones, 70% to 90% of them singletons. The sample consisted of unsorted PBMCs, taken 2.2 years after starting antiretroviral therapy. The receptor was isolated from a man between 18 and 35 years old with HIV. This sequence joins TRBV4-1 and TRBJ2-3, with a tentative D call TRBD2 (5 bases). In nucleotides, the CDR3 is TGCGCCAGCAGCCAAGATGCGGGAGATACGCAGTATTTT. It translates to CASSQDAGDTQYF.